Given below is one T cell receptor beta chain in context. The source of the sample is a study of glioma-infiltrating T cells after dendritic cell vaccination. Trimming cost V 5 bases and J 7 bases; bases outside gene matches: 7. The CDR3 extends over 13 amino acids. Germline assignment: CDR1 SEHNR and CDR2 FQNEAQ (reference sequence). The table came from immunoSEQ multiplex PCR; TCRdb's copy has only in-frame clones and leaves some out. In the table there are about 90,000 clones, over 75% of which are singletons. The rearrangement uses TRBV7-9 and TRBJ1-2, with 7 bases matching TRBD1. The clonotype comes from a human donor with glioblastoma. Sample: blood, taken before dendritic cell vaccination. CDR3 protein: CASSPTGQVGYTF. The CDR3, as DNA: TGTGCCAGCAGCCCTACTGGACAGGTTGGCTACACCTTC.